Each of the 27 T cell receptor beta chains below was sequenced from the same sample in a study of cytomegalovirus exposure and HLA in healthy donors. PCR amplification relied on 60 Vbeta primers (plus 13 Jbeta primers). Clones were read by immunoSEQ multiplex PCR, and TCRdb kept only the in-frame ones, dropping some. In the table there are 160,000 or so clones, 77% of which are singletons. The sample comprised PBMCs. The receptors here all came from a woman between 25 and 40 years old in good health and CMV-seronegative.

This clone turned up a few times. The rearrangement joins TRBV5-4 to TRBJ2-7; 7 bases are shared with TRBD2. The CDR3 runs 14 residues. The germline V gene encodes CDR1 SGHNT and CDR2 YYREEE (reference sequence). V trimming: 2 bases; J trimming: 6 bases; junction bases outside the gene matches: 8. DNA for the CDR3: TGTGCCAGCAGCTTCCGACTAGCAAAGGGCGAGCAGTACTTC. This sequence encodes CASSFRLAKGEQYF.

This clone was seen only a few times. CDR3 region: CASSQEERSTDTQYF. CDR3 nucleotides: TGCGCCAGCAGCCAGGAAGAGCGGAGCACAGATACGCAGTATTTT. The V call is TRBV4-1, the J call TRBJ2-3; weak D call: TRBD2 (5 bases). Trimming pared 3 bases from V and 0 bases from J, leaving 10 bases between. The CDR3 extends over 15 amino acids. Germline V lookup: CDR1 MGHRA, CDR2 YSYEKL.

This sequence joins TRBV18 and TRBJ2-7; D is possibly TRBD1 (6 bases). The germline CDR1 and CDR2 sequences are KGHSH and LQKENI. CDR3 length: 17 residues. The V end was cut by 1 base, the J end by 6 bases, with 22 bases between. In DNA, the CDR3 is TGTGCCAGCTCACCACTAGGGCCTGGACAGAACCTTCCCGAGCAGTACTTC. Translation gives CASSPLGPGQNLPEQYF. The complete variable domain, with remaining parts taken from reference TRBV18 and TRBJ2-7, reads NAGVMQNPRHLVRRRGQEARLRCSPMKGHSHVYWYRQLPEEGLKFMVYLQKENIIDESGMPKERFSAEFPKEGPSILRIQQVVRGDSAAYFCASSPLGPGQNLPEQYFGPGTRLTVT.

A single count supports this clone. The CDR3 region has the DNA TGTGCCAGCAGCTCAGGGACAGGGGGTATCACTGAAGCTTTCTTT. It yields the protein CASSSGTGGITEAFF. The chain employs TRBV6-5 and TRBJ1-1, with 11 positions matching TRBD1. CDR1 MNHEY and CDR2 SVGAGI come from the germline V gene. J lost 4 bases, V lost 6 bases, and 7 bases had no gene match. This CDR3 region has 15 residues.

This clone was counted only a few times. V gene TRBV28 combines with J gene TRBJ2-4; TRBD2 matches 7 bases. In germline, CDR1 is MDHEN, CDR2 SYDVKM. V shed 10 bases, J shed 5 bases, and the junction held 8 bases outside the gene matches. This CDR3 is 13 amino acids long. The CDR3 coding sequence is TGTGCCACGGAAGGACTAGGGCAAAACATTCAGTACTTC. This gives the protein CATEGLGQNIQYF.

The rearrangement joins TRBV6-1 to TRBJ1-1, with TRBD1 matching 8 bases. CDR3 length: 12 amino acids. Trimming removed 5 bases from V and 5 bases from J; junction bases left unmatched: 1. Per the germline V gene, CDR1 is MNHNS and CDR2 is SASEGT. The CDR3 DNA is TGTGCCAGCAGTTGGACAGGGACTGAAGCTTTCTTT. This codes for CASSWTGTEAFF.

This chain connects TRBV6-1 to TRBJ2-2, with D possibly TRBD2 on 6 matching bases. The V end was cut by 5 bases, the J end by 5 bases, with 15 bases between. The CDR3 loop spans 15 amino acids. Germline values: CDR1 MNHNS, CDR2 SASEGT. The CDR3 protein is CASSPRRGLTGELFF. The DNA of the CDR3 is TGTGCCAGCAGTCCCCGCCGGGGACTTACCGGGGAGCTGTTTTTT.

This clone was counted between two and nine times. The V gene is TRBV11-1, the J gene TRBJ1-1, with 7 bases that match TRBD1. This CDR3 contains 15 residues. Germline-derived CDR1 and CDR2 are SGHAT and FQDESV (reference sequence). V was clipped by 1 base and J by 4 bases; unmatched bases: 6. CDR3 nucleotides: TGTGCCAGCAGCTTAGGTTCAGGGGGAAGCACTGAAGCTTTCTTT. Its protein is CASSLGSGGSTEAFF.

The chain couples TRBV7-8 to TRBJ2-1, with 7 nucleotides matching TRBD2. The germline CDR1 and CDR2 sequences are SGHVS and FQNEAQ. The CDR3 is made up of 14 amino acids. The V gene end was trimmed by 3 bases and the J gene end by 10 bases; junction bases not matched to a gene: 9. The CDR3 region is CASSFGGGPLEQFF. CDR3 sequence (DNA): TGTGCCAGCAGCTTTGGCGGGGGTCCTCTCGAGCAGTTCTTC.

The rearrangement links TRBV6-5 to TRBJ2-1, with TRBD2 matching over 9 bases. CDR1 is MNHEY and CDR2 is SVGAGI in the germline V gene. Trimming at V came to 7 bases and at J to 4 bases, leaving 8 bases not matched to a gene. The CDR3 is 15 residues long. The DNA for the CDR3 is TGTGCCAGCACCCACCGGCTAGCGGGGTACAATGAGCAGTTCTTC. Its protein is CASTHRLAGYNEQFF.

This clone was seen more than once but under ten times. The chain combines TRBV2 with TRBJ1-1, with D maybe TRBD1 (6 bases). Deletions cut 5 bases from V and 2 bases from J, with 12 bases between. The germline V gene has CDR1 SNHLY and CDR2 FYNNEI. The CDR3 covers 14 residues. The DNA for the CDR3 is TGTGCCAGCAGTCCTTGGACAGATAACACTGAAGCTTTCTTT. Translation: CASSPWTDNTEAFF.

As to this clone: At one boundary the junction diverges from the germline segment, which might be a read error. The chain carries TRBV7-8 and TRBJ1-1, with TRBD1 matching over 8 bases. Germline-derived CDR1 and CDR2 are SGHVS and FQNEAQ. This CDR3 is 17 amino acids long. Here the CDR3 reads CAGSPLGGTGLNTEAFF. For the CDR3, the DNA is TGTGCCGGCAGCCCCCTCGGCGGGACAGGCCTGAACACTGAAGCTTTCTTT.

This rearrangement joins TRBV25-1 to TRBJ2-1; TRBD1 aligns across 9 bases. CDR3 length: 16 amino acids. Germline CDR1 is MGHDK and CDR2 is SYGVNS. V was clipped by 4 bases and J by 6 bases; unmatched bases: 10. The CDR3 sequence is CASSASGTGWGNEQFF. CDR3 bases: TGTGCCAGCAGTGCCTCCGGGACAGGGTGGGGCAATGAGCAGTTCTTC.

The chain uses TRBV5-6 and TRBJ2-4, with 11 bases fitting TRBD2. V shed 4 bases and J 1 base; nucleotides not matched to a gene: 4. Germline loops: CDR1 SGHDT, CDR2 YYEEEE. CDR3 length equals 16 residues. CDR3 in DNA: TGTGCCAGCAGCCGACTAGCGGGGTATGCCAAAAACATTCAGTACTTC. Encoded protein: CASSRLAGYAKNIQYF.

The rearrangement uses TRBV5-4 and TRBJ2-1; 8 nucleotides agree with TRBD1. CDR3 length equals 15 residues. Germline V gives CDR1 SGHNT, CDR2 YYREEE (reference sequence). The trim removed 0 bases at V and 14 bases at J, leaving 13 bases unmatched. The chain's CDR3 is CASSLGVDRAYKEFF. The CDR3 nucleotides are TGTGCCAGCAGCTTGGGCGTGGACAGGGCATACAAGGAGTTCTTC.

The chain recombines TRBV12-5 with TRBJ1-1, with TRBD1 as a possible D gene (6 bases). This CDR3 has 13 residues. V lost 5 bases, J lost 3 bases, and 10 bases lay in between. Germline assignment: CDR1 LGHNT and CDR2 FRNRAP. CDR3 DNA: TGTGCTAGTGGTCCACGACAGGACACTGAAGCTTTCTTT. Translation: CASGPRQDTEAFF.

CDR3 region: CASHPLNRDYGYTF. The CDR3 DNA follows: TGTGCCAGTCACCCCCTAAACAGGGACTATGGCTACACCTTC. The chain combines TRBV19 with TRBJ1-2, with D tentatively TRBD1 (6 bases). The germline gives CDR1 LNHDA, CDR2 SQIVND (reference sequence). The CDR3 runs to 14 residues. V was clipped by 8 bases and J by 3 bases, with 16 bases between them.

This chain connects TRBV5-1 to TRBJ1-4, with 11 nucleotides matching TRBD1. V dropped 4 bases and J dropped 6; count of bases not matched to a gene: 11. The germline CDR1 and CDR2 sequences are SGHRS and YFSETQ. CDR3 size: 17 residues. CDR3 sequence: CASSPGQGAPVDEKLFF. The CDR3 bases are TGCGCCAGCAGCCCAGGACAGGGGGCCCCAGTTGATGAAAAACTGTTTTTT.

As concerns this clone: Other DNA sequences in this specimen translate into the identical CDR3. This chain joins TRBV6-4 and TRBJ1-2, with D perhaps TRBD1 (5 bases). V lost 1 base to trimming and J lost 8 bases, with 17 bases between them. Per the germline V gene, CDR1 is MRHNA and CDR2 is SNTAGT. The CDR3 is 15 residues long. The CDR3 DNA is TGTGCCAGCAGTGACTATGGGGAGGGACGTGTCGGCTACACCTTC. Translated: CASSDYGEGRVGYTF.

The J gene is TRBJ2-7, the V gene TRBV4-1, with D perhaps TRBD2 (6 bases). The CDR3 has 15 residues. Looked up from germline, CDR1 is MGHRA and CDR2 is YSYEKL. Trimming shortened V by 4 bases and J by 0 bases, and 13 bases separated the two germline ends. CDR3 sequence (DNA): TGCGCCAGCAGCCGGGACCGGGGAGGCTCCTACGAGCAGTACTTC. It codes for CASSRDRGGSYEQYF.

The V call is TRBV7-9, the J call TRBJ1-4, with D possibly being TRBD1 (5 bases). Germline assignment: CDR1 SEHNR and CDR2 FQNEAQ (reference sequence). V dropped 1 base and J dropped 4 bases, with 10 bases sitting between them. The CDR3 loop spans 15 amino acids. The CDR3 DNA is TGTGCCAGCAGCTTAGGATCAGGGCTTAATGAAAAACTGTTTTTT. This encodes CASSLGSGLNEKLFF.

The chain recombines TRBV13 with TRBJ2-7, with 9 nucleotides matching TRBD1. CDR3 size: 16 residues. Germline-derived CDR1 and CDR2 are PRHDT and FYEKMQ (reference sequence). The ends lost 4 bases at V and 7 bases at J; junction bases unmatched: 14. The CDR3 here is CASSSGNGQGTGEQYF. The CDR3 DNA sequence: TGTGCCAGCAGCTCCGGTAACGGACAGGGGACGGGGGAGCAGTACTTC.

The chain is built from TRBV10-3 and TRBJ2-2, with TRBD2 matching 11 bases. CDR3 length equals 17 residues. V was pared by 6 bases and J by 3 bases, with 9 bases of the junction left unmatched. Looked up from germline, CDR1 is ENHRY and CDR2 is SYGVKD. Here the CDR3 DNA reads TGTGCCATCAGCAACCCGGGGACTAGCGGCGACACCGGGGAGCTGTTTTTT. Amino acid sequence: CAISNPGTSGDTGELFF.

The gene calls are TRBV11-1 and TRBJ2-7; possibly TRBD1 for D (5 bases). CDR1 is SGHAT and CDR2 is FQDESV in the germline V gene (reference sequence). V was shortened by 6 bases and J by 3 bases, with 15 bases between the two germline ends. This CDR3 spans 14 amino acids. The CDR3 nucleotides read TGTGCCAGCAGATTCCGATCAGGGATCTACGAGCAGTACTTC. Its protein product is CASRFRSGIYEQYF.

The chain recombines TRBV14 with TRBJ1-1; D is ambiguous. This CDR3 is 13 amino acids long. V lost 4 bases to trimming and J lost 0 bases, with 6 bases between them. Per the germline V gene, CDR1 is SGHDN and CDR2 is FVKESK. The CDR3 region is CASSLELNTEAFF. In DNA, the CDR3 is TGTGCCAGCAGCCTCGAGTTGAACACTGAAGCTTTCTTT. Supplemented by reference TRBV14 and TRBJ1-1, the full variable domain reads EAGVTQFPSHSVIEKGQTVTLRCDPISGHDNLYWYRRVMGKEIKFLLHFVKESKQDESGMPNNRFLAERTGGTYSTLKVQPAELEDSGVYFCASSLELNTEAFFGQGTRLTVV.

V usage is TRBV15 and J usage is TRBJ2-3; D possibly corresponds to TRBD2 (5 bases). This CDR3 comprises 14 residues. CDR1 and CDR2 (germline): LNHNV, YYDKDF (reference sequence). Trimming removed 2 bases at V and 7 bases at J, with 13 bases between. CDR3 region: CATSRPVDWNTQYF. CDR3 DNA sequence: TGTGCCACCAGCAGACCCGTGGACTGGAATACGCAGTATTTT. Filled out from reference TRBV15 and TRBJ2-3, the complete variable domain reads DAMVIQNPRYQVTQFGKPVTLSCSQTLNHNVMYWYQQKSSQAPKLLFHYYDKDFNNEADTPDNFQSRRPNTSFCFLDIRSPGLGDTAMYLCATSRPVDWNTQYFGPGTRLTVL.

The rearrangement uses TRBV30 and TRBJ1-1; D is possibly TRBD1 (5 bases). The CDR3 is 14 residues long. V gave up 4 bases and J gave up 0 bases, with 12 bases separating them. Per the germline V gene, CDR1 is GTSNPN and CDR2 is SVGIG (reference sequence). CDR3 amino acids: CAWNQGNMNTEAFF. The CDR3 DNA is TGTGCCTGGAACCAGGGTAACATGAACACTGAAGCTTTCTTT.